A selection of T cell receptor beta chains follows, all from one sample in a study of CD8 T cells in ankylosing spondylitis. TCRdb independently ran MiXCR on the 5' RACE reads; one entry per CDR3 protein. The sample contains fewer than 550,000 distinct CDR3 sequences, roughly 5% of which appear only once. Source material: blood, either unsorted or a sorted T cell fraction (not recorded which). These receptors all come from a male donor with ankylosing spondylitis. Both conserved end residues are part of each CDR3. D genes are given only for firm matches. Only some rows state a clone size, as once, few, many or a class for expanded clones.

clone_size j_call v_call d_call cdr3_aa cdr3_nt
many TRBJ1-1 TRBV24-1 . CATSDPRWTEAFF TGTGCCACCAGTGATCCTCGTTGGACTGAAGCTTTCTTT
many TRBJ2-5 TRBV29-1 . CSVERLLKGTQYF TGCAGCGTTGAAAGGCTTCTGAAGGGGACCCAGTACTTC
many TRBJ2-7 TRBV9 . CASSVGLAYEQYF TGTGCCAGCAGCGTAGGGTTAGCCTACGAGCAGTACTTC
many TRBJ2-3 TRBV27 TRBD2 CASSPIRTSVKVDTQYF TGTGCCAGCAGCCCAATCCGGACTAGCGTGAAGGTGGATACGCAGTATTTT
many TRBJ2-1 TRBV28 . CASSPGVGAYNEQFF TGTGCCAGCAGCCCAGGGGTGGGGGCCTACAATGAGCAGTTCTTC
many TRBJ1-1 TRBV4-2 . CASSQGPGQLEAFF TGTGCCAGCAGCCAAGGCCCCGGACAGCTTGAAGCTTTCTTT
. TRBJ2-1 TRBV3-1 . CASSRIPSGEPNNEQFF TGTGCCAGCAGCCGTATCCCCAGCGGCGAACCTAACAATGAGCAGTTCTTC
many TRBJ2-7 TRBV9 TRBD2 CASSGGGSRRYEQYF TGTGCCAGCAGCGGGGGGGGATCCAGGAGGTACGAGCAGTACTTC
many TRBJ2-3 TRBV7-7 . CASSLTPWDTQYF TGTGCTAGCAGCTTAACCCCCTGGGATACGCAGTATTTT
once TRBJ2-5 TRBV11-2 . CASSRQTKGQTQYF TGTGCCAGCAGCCGTCAAACGAAAGGGCAGACCCAGTACTTC
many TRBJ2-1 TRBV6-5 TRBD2 CASSSMTSLSSYNEQFF TGTGCCAGCAGTTCCATGACTAGCCTTAGCTCCTACAATGAGCAGTTCTTC
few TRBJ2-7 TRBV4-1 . CASSRSVGAFYEQYF TGCGCCAGTAGCCGCTCAGTCGGGGCCTTCTACGAGCAGTACTTC
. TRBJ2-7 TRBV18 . CASSPQGDRINEQYF TGTGCCAGCTCACCACAAGGGGATCGGATAAACGAGCAGTACTTC
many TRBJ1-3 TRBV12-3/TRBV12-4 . CASSPRGSWLGNTIYF TGTGCCAGCAGTCCCCGAGGGTCATGGCTCGGAAACACCATATATTTT
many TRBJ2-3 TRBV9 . CASSVGIRAGDTQYF TGTGCCAGCAGCGTAGGGATTCGGGCGGGGGATACGCAGTATTTT
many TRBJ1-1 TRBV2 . CASSLTDGGEAFF TGTGCCAGCTCCTTGACTGACGGGGGTGAAGCTTTCTTT
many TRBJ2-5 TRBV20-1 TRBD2 CSARPLREAPATQYF TGCAGTGCTAGGCCCCTGCGGGAGGCCCCCGCGACCCAGTACTTC
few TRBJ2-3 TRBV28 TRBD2 CASSSGTSGRAADTQYF TGTGCCAGCAGTTCCGGGACTAGCGGGAGAGCGGCAGATACGCAGTATTTT
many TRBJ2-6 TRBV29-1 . CSVRPSGANVLTF TGCAGCGTTAGACCGAGTGGGGCCAACGTCCTGACTTTC
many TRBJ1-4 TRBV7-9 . CASSSRATNEKLFF TGTGCCAGCAGCTCCAGAGCAACTAATGAAAAACTGTTTTTT
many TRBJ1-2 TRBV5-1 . CASSLGVGYTF TGCGCCAGCAGCCTCGGGGTCGGCTACACCTTC
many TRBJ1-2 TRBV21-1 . CASSSDRTLNYGYTF TGTGCCAGCAGCAGTGACAGGACCCTAAACTATGGCTACACCTTC
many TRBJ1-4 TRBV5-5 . CASSAGPTGKEKLFF TGTGCCAGCAGCGCGGGGCCCACAGGGAAAGAAAAACTGTTTTTT
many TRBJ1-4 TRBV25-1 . CASSEYDGTTNEKLFF TGTGCCAGCAGTGAATATGACGGAACAACTAATGAAAAACTGTTTTTT
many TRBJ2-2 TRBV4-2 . CASREFTGELFF TGTGCCAGCAGGGAGTTCACCGGGGAGCTGTTTTTT
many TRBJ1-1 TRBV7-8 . CASSLQEEQREAFF TGTGCCAGCAGCTTACAAGAAGAACAGCGTGAAGCTTTCTTT
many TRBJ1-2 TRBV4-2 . CASSRDRNFYGYTF TGTGCCAGCTCTCGGGACCGAAACTTCTATGGCTACACCTTC
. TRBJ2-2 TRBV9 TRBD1 CASSVVPGGKNTGELFF TGTGCCAGCAGCGTAGTTCCAGGGGGAAAAAACACCGGGGAGCTGTTTTTT
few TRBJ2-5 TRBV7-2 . CASSPSWGAETQYF TGTGCCAGCAGTCCCAGTTGGGGGGCGGAGACCCAGTACTTC
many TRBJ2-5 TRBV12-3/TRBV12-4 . CASSFRRGQETQYF TGTGCCAGCAGTTTCAGGAGGGGCCAAGAGACCCAGTACTTC
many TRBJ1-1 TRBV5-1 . CASSSTGQYNTEAFF TGCGCCAGCAGCTCGACCGGACAGTATAACACTGAAGCTTTCTTT
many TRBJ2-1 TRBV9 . CASSPGDWDNEQFF TGTGCCAGCAGCCCTGGGGACTGGGACAATGAGCAGTTCTTC
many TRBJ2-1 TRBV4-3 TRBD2 CASSQDPTSGGRGEQFF TGCGCCAGCAGCCAAGATCCCACTAGCGGGGGGCGGGGTGAGCAGTTCTTC
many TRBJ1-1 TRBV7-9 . CASRGPESREAFF TGTGCCAGCCGAGGGCCAGAGAGCCGTGAAGCTTTCTTT
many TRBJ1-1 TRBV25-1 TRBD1 CASSGPGTAAFF TGTGCCAGCAGTGGGCCCGGGACAGCCGCTTTCTTT
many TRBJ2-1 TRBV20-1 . CSARAANRDHEQFF TGCAGTGCTAGGGCGGCAAACAGGGACCATGAGCAGTTCTTC
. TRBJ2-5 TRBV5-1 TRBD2 CASSVGLGGMVFQETQYF TGCGCCAGCAGCGTGGGACTAGGGGGGATGGTGTTCCAAGAGACCCAGTACTTC
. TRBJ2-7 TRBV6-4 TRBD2 CASSRLAGREQYF TGTGCCAGCAGCAGACTAGCGGGACGCGAGCAGTACTTC
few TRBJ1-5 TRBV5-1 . CASSLQGGLGQPQHF TGCGCCAGCAGCCTTCAAGGGGGATTGGGTCAGCCCCAGCATTTT
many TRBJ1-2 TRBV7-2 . CASSLVGPGYGYTF TGTGCCAGCAGCTTAGTGGGGCCCGGCTATGGCTACACCTTC
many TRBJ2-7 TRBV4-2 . CASSPWEGEGEQYF TGTGCCAGCAGCCCTTGGGAGGGGGAGGGCGAGCAGTACTTC
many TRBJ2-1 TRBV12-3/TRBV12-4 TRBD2 CASSLRGLAYNEQFF TGTGCCAGCAGTTTACGGGGACTAGCCTACAATGAGCAGTTCTTC
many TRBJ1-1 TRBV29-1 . CSWHSRRVPEAFF TGCAGTTGGCATTCGCGCAGGGTGCCTGAAGCTTTCTTT
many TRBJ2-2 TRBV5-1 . CASSLNDLRTGELFF TGCGCCAGCAGCTTGAACGACCTTAGGACCGGGGAGCTGTTTTTT
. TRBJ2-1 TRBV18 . CASSQLPDNEQFF TGTGCCAGCTCCCAGTTGCCCGACAATGAGCAGTTCTTC